This T cell receptor beta chain is from a study of OX40 agonist ivuxolimab in advanced cancers. Looking at the study overall: Antecedent anti-PD-1, anti-PD-L1 or anti-CTLA-4 therapy was permissible, with roughly 36% having received some.

General study points: Average numbers of expanded clones were greater in CD8+ T cells than in CD4+.

Autoimmune disease history or systemic immunosuppression excluded patients. Libraries were prepared by immunoSEQ multiplex PCR; TCRdb keeps only in-frame clonotypes and omits some of them. In the table there are roughly 68,000 clones, about 89% of which are singletons. Germline CDR1 reads SGHAT; CDR2 reads FQNNGV. Trimming stripped 0 bases from V and 0 bases from J, with 9 bases between. This CDR3 region has 16 residues. A few counts support this clone. Its antigen is not identified. The genes are TRBV11-2 and TRBJ2-1, with D maybe TRBD2 (5 bases). Sample: CD4+ or CD8+ T cells sorted from blood, taken in a trial of the OX40 agonist ivuxolimab. This clonotype was sampled from an adult with an advanced solid tumor such as melanoma, head and neck, liver or kidney cancer. DNA for the CDR3: TGTGCCAGCAGCTTAGATACGGCGGGCTCCTACAATGAGCAGTTCTTC. It is translated as CASSLDTAGSYNEQFF.